This TCR beta chain was found in a study of shared clonotypes between healthy human individuals. Study information: CD4 naive and CD4 memory each took three plates per donor, while CD8 naive took two and CD8 memory one.

Positively selected for CCR7, the CD45RO-negative cells used as naive CD8 cells excluded terminally differentiated effector memory CD45RA+ cells. Researchers divided each subset's genomic DNA evenly across several immunoSEQ plates. In the study's own analysis: Sequence data from immunoSEQ were junction-only and lacked quality scores; consequently, filtering differed. Sequencing used immunoSEQ multiplex PCR; TCRdb keeps in-frame clones, though not all of them. The DNA gave D and trimming, while V, J and clone size come from that table. The sample carries some 630,000 clones, about 96% recorded once. The sequence derives from a woman aged 25 to 45 in good health. Specimen: naive CD8+ T cells sorted from blood.

This CDR3 reads CASSGGAGGGMPEAFF. CDR3 in DNA: TGTGCCAGCTCGGGGGGTGCAGGGGGCGGGATGCCTGAAGCTTTCTTT. V usage is TRBV27 and J usage is TRBJ1-1; 8 positions match TRBD1. V shed 8 bases and J 6 bases; nucleotides not matched to a gene: 17. The CDR3 length is 16 residues. Germline V CDR1 and CDR2: MNHEY, SMNVEV (reference sequence).